A selection of T cell receptor beta chains follows, all from one sample in a study of blood T cells in healthy people across ages. In TCRdb, the 5' RACE reads were re-called with MiXCR into one record per CDR3 protein. The sample comprises approximately 810,000 distinct CDR3 sequences, 25% to 30% of which are singletons, and 15% to 20% rests with the top ten. Sequenced sample: blood. The receptors originated from a woman over 75 in good health. Each CDR3 is given with its conserved first and last residue. A D gene is named only where the DNA matches it firmly. Clone size is not always given. Where it is, it says once, few, many or a class for expanded clones.

once	-	TRBV12-5	TRBJ2-2	TGTGCTAGTGGTTTTATCTCCGGGGAGCTGTTTTTT	CASGFISGELFF
many	-	TRBV6-2/TRBV6-3	TRBJ2-7	TGTGCCAGCAGTTACGAAGGGGGAAGTACCTACGAGCAGTACTTC	CASSYEGGSTYEQYF
-	-	TRBV11-2	TRBJ2-1	TGTGCCAGCAGCGTCCGGGCCTCCTACAAGGAGCAGTTCTTC	CASSVRASYKEQFF
-	TRBD1	TRBV20-1	TRBJ1-6	TGCAGTGCTAGACCCTCGGGGACAGGGATTTCTTCACCCCTCCACTTT	CSARPSGTGISSPLHF
-	TRBD2	TRBV5-1	TRBJ2-1	TGCGCCAGCAGCTTAGAGGGCACGGGACTACCCTACAATGAGCAGTTCTTC	CASSLEGTGLPYNEQFF
-	TRBD2	TRBV11-3	TRBJ2-1	TGTGCCAGCAGCCCCGGGGGAGCGGGGGGGCAAGGTGAGCAGTTCTTC	CASSPGGAGGQGEQFF
-	TRBD1	TRBV6-5	TRBJ1-5	TGTGCCAGCAGTGCCGACAGGGGCTACAATCAGCCCCAGCATTTT	CASSADRGYNQPQHF
many	-	TRBV7-9	TRBJ2-3	TGTGCCAGCAGCCCACGGTATTTT	CASSPRYF
-	TRBD1	TRBV18	TRBJ2-7	TGCGCCAGCTCACCACCCACAGGGGGACGGTACGAGCAGTACTTC	CASSPPTGGRYEQYF
-	-	TRBV28	TRBJ2-5	TGTGCCAGCAGTTTAAGGTTAAATGAGCAGTACTTC	CASSLRLNEQYF
many	-	TRBV3-1	TRBJ1-2	TGTGCCAGCAGCCAAGATATAACAGGCTATGGCTACACCTTC	CASSQDITGYGYTF
many	-	TRBV12-3/TRBV12-4	TRBJ2-7	TGTGCCAGCAGTCTGGGGGGGGCGGTCGAGCAGTACTTC	CASSLGGAVEQYF
-	-	TRBV14	TRBJ2-7	TGTGCCAGCAGCCAAGAGTCGTTCTACGAGCAGTACTTC	CASSQESFYEQYF
many	-	TRBV29-1	TRBJ2-7	TGCAGCGTATTCCCCAGGTTCTCCTACGAGCAGTACTTC	CSVFPRFSYEQYF
many	TRBD1	TRBV5-6	TRBJ2-1	TGTGCCAGCAGCATGGACAGGGGGGCTGAGCAGTTCTTC	CASSMDRGAEQFF
-	-	TRBV4-1	TRBJ2-7	TGCGCCAGCAGCATTACAGGGGGGGGGTCCTACAATGAGCAGTACTTC	CASSITGGGSYNEQYF
-	-	TRBV27	TRBJ1-6	TGTGCCAGCAGCCTATACAATACAGGGATGGTTTCACCCCTCCACTTT	CASSLYNTGMVSPLHF
many	TRBD1	TRBV24-1	TRBJ2-1	TGTGCCACCAGTGATTTCGGGACAGGGTTAAATGAGCAGTTCTTC	CATSDFGTGLNEQFF
many	-	TRBV20-1	TRBJ2-1	TGCAGTGCTGCTAACCTTCCTGCGCGAACTGAGCAGTTCTTC	CSAANLPARTEQFF
-	TRBD2	TRBV11-2	TRBJ2-1	TGTGCCAGCAGCTCGATAGCGGGAGGCGTCAACAATGAGCAGTTCTTC	CASSSIAGGVNNEQFF
many	-	TRBV20-1	TRBJ2-7	TGCAGTGCACTTCCACCCGCCCTCTCGGGGGAGCAGTACTTC	CSALPPALSGEQYF
-	-	TRBV3-1	TRBJ1-2	TGTGTCAGCAGCCAAGTCGCTAACTATGGCTACACCTTC	CVSSQVANYGYTF
-	-	TRBV7-2	TRBJ1-2	TGTGCCAGCAGCGCTGGAGACATTTACTATGGCTACACCTTC	CASSAGDIYYGYTF
few	-	TRBV3-1	TRBJ1-2	TGTGCCAGCAGCCAAAGAGGCACGGGGGCTGGAAGCTATGGCTACACCTTC	CASSQRGTGAGSYGYTF
-	TRBD2	TRBV7-2	TRBJ2-7	TGTGCCAGCAGCTCGCACCGGAGACTAGCGGGGGGTTACGAGCAGTACTTC	CASSSHRRLAGGYEQYF
many	-	TRBV5-1	TRBJ2-1	TGCGCCAGCAGCTGGGACGGAAACTCCTACAATGAGCAGTTCTTC	CASSWDGNSYNEQFF
few	-	TRBV27	TRBJ2-2	TGTGCCAGCAGTTTAAGGTTTCCCACCGGGGAGCTGTTTTTT	CASSLRFPTGELFF
-	TRBD1	TRBV20-1	TRBJ1-5	TGCAGTGCTAGGACAGGGGGGGATCAGCCCCAGCATTTT	CSARTGGDQPQHF
-	-	TRBV7-6	TRBJ1-6	TGTGCCAGCAGCTTGGAGGACCCCGCAGCAAATTCACCCCCCCACTTT	CASSLEDPAANSPPHF
-	-	TRBV5-1	TRBJ1-2	TGCGCCAGCAGCTTGTCAGGCAGCAGTAACTATGGCTACACCTTC	CASSLSGSSNYGYTF
many	-	TRBV5-1	TRBJ2-3	TGCGCCAGCAGCTTGGTGGGGGGCTACACAGATACGCAGTATTTT	CASSLVGGYTDTQYF
few	-	TRBV12-3/TRBV12-4	TRBJ2-3	TGTGCCAGCAACAGGGCGGATGCGCAGTATTTT	CASNRADAQYF
-	TRBD2	TRBV5-6	TRBJ2-5	TGTGCCGGCAGCTTCCCTAGCGGGGGGCTCACTGCGGAGGCCCAGTACTTC	CAGSFPSGGLTAEAQYF
few	TRBD1	TRBV7-9	TRBJ1-1	TGTGCCAGCAGCCGACAGGGTGAAGCTTTCTTT	CASSRQGEAFF
-	TRBD1	TRBV4-1	TRBJ1-2	TGCGCCAGCAGCCAAGTATGGCAGGGGGTTACTAACTATGGCTACACCTTC	CASSQVWQGVTNYGYTF
many	TRBD1	TRBV7-2	TRBJ2-5	TGTGCCAGCAGCTCGGTCGGACAGGCCCAAGGGACCCAGTACTTC	CASSSVGQAQGTQYF
few	-	TRBV12-3/TRBV12-4	TRBJ1-5	TGTGCCAGCAGTTTAAGAAGGGGTAGGGATCAGCCCCAGCATTTT	CASSLRRGRDQPQHF
-	TRBD1	TRBV2	TRBJ2-3	TGTGCCAGCAGGCCGGGACAGGGGGCCGCAGATACGCAGTATTTT	CASRPGQGAADTQYF
many	TRBD1	TRBV7-9	TRBJ2-1	TGTGCCAGCAGCTTAGGGGGACAGGGAACGGTTGAGCAGTTCTTC	CASSLGGQGTVEQFF
many	TRBD2	TRBV20-1	TRBJ2-3	TGCAGTGCTCTCGACCGGCTAGCGGCGGATACGCAGTATTTT	CSALDRLAADTQYF
many	TRBD1	TRBV20-1	TRBJ1-5	TGCAGTGCTAGGGACGGACAGGGGATTAATCAGCCCCAGCATTTT	CSARDGQGINQPQHF
many	-	TRBV10-3	TRBJ1-5	TGTGCCATCAGTGAGTCGGGAACAGGGAATCAGCCCCAGCATTTT	CAISESGTGNQPQHF
-	-	TRBV15	TRBJ1-2	TGTGCCACCAGCAGGCCGGGGGCAGGTAACTATGGCTACACCTTC	CATSRPGAGNYGYTF
-	-	TRBV20-1	TRBJ1-3	TGCAGTGCTAGAGCGTATCAACAGGGTTCTTCTGGAAACACCATATATTTT	CSARAYQQGSSGNTIYF
few	TRBD2	TRBV3-1	TRBJ2-1	TGTGCCAGCAGCTTGGGACTACCCCGGTCCTACAATGAGCAGTTCTTC	CASSLGLPRSYNEQFF
-	-	TRBV9	TRBJ2-7	TGTGCCAGCAGCGTAGGAGGGGAGCTCCAGCAGTACTTC	CASSVGGELQQYF
-	-	TRBV6-2/TRBV6-3	TRBJ2-1	TGTGCCAGCGGTTACTCGAGAGGGCGCCCGTTCTTC	CASGYSRGRPFF
-	TRBD1	TRBV20-1	TRBJ1-2	TGCAGTGCTTATGGATTAGGACAGGGGAACTATGGCTACACCTTC	CSAYGLGQGNYGYTF
-	-	TRBV2	TRBJ1-4	TGTGCCAGCAAAGCCAGACTTAATGAAAAACGGTTTTTT	CASKARLNEKRFF
many	TRBD1	TRBV6-5	TRBJ2-1	TGTGCCAGCAGTTACGCCGGGACAGGGGTGGTGGGTGAGCAGTTCTTC	CASSYAGTGVVGEQFF